Listed below are T cell receptor beta chains from one sample, sequenced in a study of T cells in Graves' hyperthyroidism and ophthalmopathy. TCRdb called the multiplex PCR reads again in MiXCR, with one record for every CDR3 protein. The table includes 470,000 or so distinct CDR3 sequences, about a fifth detected once. The sample was blood. The source of these receptors is a man between 18 and 29 years old with Graves' hyperthyroidism. Each CDR3 is given with its conserved first and last residue. The D gene is left open where the match is weak. Clone size is given for some rows only: seen once, a few or many times, or a class if the clone is expanded.

cdr3_nt	cdr3_aa	d_call	clone_size	j_call	v_call
TGTGCCAGCAGCCTCTCTCGGCAGGGCAGAGAGACCCAGTACTTC	CASSLSRQGRETQYF	.	many	TRBJ2-5	TRBV3-1
TGCAGTGCTAGCCCCCGCGAAAGGAATCAGCCCCAGCATTTT	CSASPRERNQPQHF	.	many	TRBJ1-5	TRBV20-1
TGTGCCAGCAGTCTCCGGACAGGGGGAGGTGGCGGGGAGCTGTTTTTT	CASSLRTGGGGGELFF	TRBD1	many	TRBJ2-2	TRBV28
TGCGCCAGCAGCTCATCGGACACCCTCTATGGCTACACCTTC	CASSSSDTLYGYTF	.	.	TRBJ1-2	TRBV5-1
TGCGCCAGCAGCAGCTACAGGGGATCTGTTCCGGGGGAGCAGTACTTC	CASSSYRGSVPGEQYF	TRBD1	.	TRBJ2-7	TRBV5-1
TGTGCCACCCAACAGGGGGCGAACGGGGAGCTGTTTTTT	CATQQGANGELFF	TRBD1	.	TRBJ2-2	TRBV19
TGTGCCACCAGCTCGGACAGGGCGGGCAATCAGCCCCAGCATTTT	CATSSDRAGNQPQHF	TRBD1	many	TRBJ1-5	TRBV15
TGTGCCAGCAGCACCACAGGGGCGTGGAACTATGGCTACACCTTC	CASSTTGAWNYGYTF	TRBD1	.	TRBJ1-2	TRBV7-2
TGCAGCTGTGGGCCCCGAAGCATGAACACTGAAGCTTTCTTT	CSCGPRSMNTEAFF	.	many	TRBJ1-1	TRBV29-1
TGTGCCAGCAGCCAAGATACATTAGGGGGAAACATTAAGTACTTC	CASSQDTLGGNIKYF	.	few	TRBJ2-4	TRBV14
TGTGCCACCAGAGGCCGGGGACTGAACACTGAAGCTTTCTTT	CATRGRGLNTEAFF	.	.	TRBJ1-1	TRBV24-1
TGCAGCGTCCGACAGGGAGCGGCCTACGAGCAGTACTTC	CSVRQGAAYEQYF	TRBD1	few	TRBJ2-7	TRBV29-1
TGTGCCAGCAGTTCCTTGGACAGGGGGCTGTCCGAGCAGTACTTC	CASSSLDRGLSEQYF	TRBD1	.	TRBJ2-7	TRBV28
TGTGCCAGCAGCTACGGACAGGGTTCATCTGGAAACACCATATATTTT	CASSYGQGSSGNTIYF	TRBD1	many	TRBJ1-3	TRBV25-1
TGTGCCAGCACGGACAGCTCCTACGAGCAGTACTTC	CASTDSSYEQYF	.	many	TRBJ2-7	TRBV2
TGTGCCAGCAATCAGTTGGGGGGCTCTGGAAACACCATATATTTT	CASNQLGGSGNTIYF	.	many	TRBJ1-3	TRBV6-1
TGTGCCAGCAGTTTCATGCCCCCCCCGAGGAACATTCAGTACTTC	CASSFMPPPRNIQYF	.	few	TRBJ2-4	TRBV12-3/TRBV12-4